The clone carrying this T cell receptor (beta chain) was observed a handful of times. Its cognate antigen is unknown. TCRdb called the reads again in MiXCR, with one record for every CDR3 protein. The sample holds more than 300,000 distinct CDR3 sequences; about a third are singletons and the top ten take approximately 13%. The length of the CDR3 is 16 residues. Germline-derived CDR1 and CDR2 are DFQATT and SNEGSKA (reference sequence). V was clipped by 4 bases and J by 2 bases, with 18 bases between them. This specimen belongs to a study of T cell repertoires in cytomegalovirus infection. The TCR originated in a human donor in good health (CMV status not recorded). Some clones in this sample may be carry-over from other donors' samples. The chain couples TRBV20-1 to TRBJ2-1, with D tentatively TRBD2 (6 bases). The sequenced sample was cultured PBMCs, obtained from culture after CMV antigen stimulation. The CDR3 spells CSATKLSGVAYNEQFF. The CDR3 DNA sequence: TGCAGTGCTACCAAACTTAGCGGAGTAGCCTACAATGAGCAGTTCTTC.